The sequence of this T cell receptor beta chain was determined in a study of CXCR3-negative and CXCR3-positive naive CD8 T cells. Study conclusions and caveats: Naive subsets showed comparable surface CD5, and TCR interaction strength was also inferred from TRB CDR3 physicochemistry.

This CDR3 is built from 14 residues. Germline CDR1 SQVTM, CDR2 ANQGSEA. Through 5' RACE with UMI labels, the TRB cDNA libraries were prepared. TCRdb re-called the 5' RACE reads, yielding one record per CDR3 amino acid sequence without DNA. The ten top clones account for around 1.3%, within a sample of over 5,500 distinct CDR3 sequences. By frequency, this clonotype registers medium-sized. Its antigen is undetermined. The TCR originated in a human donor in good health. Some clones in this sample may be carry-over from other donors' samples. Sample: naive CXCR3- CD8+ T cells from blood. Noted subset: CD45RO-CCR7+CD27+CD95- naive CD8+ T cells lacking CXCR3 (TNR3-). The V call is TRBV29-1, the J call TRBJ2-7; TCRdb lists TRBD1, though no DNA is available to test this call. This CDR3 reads CSVEEGQASYEQYF.